The text below deals with one T cell receptor beta chain. The data belong to a study of CD8+ T cells in alopecia areata. Described treatment: oral pan-JAK inhibitor, 5-10 mg twice daily. Sequencing templates came from extracted RNA that was reverse transcribed into cDNA. Generated by immunoSEQ multiplex PCR, the TCRdb table keeps only in-frame clones and is missing some. The sample has 120,000 or so clones, roughly 55% seen once. Per germline, CDR1 LNHDA and CDR2 SQIVND (reference sequence). The CDR3 is 15 amino acids. Trimming took off 7 bases at V and 6 bases at J, with 19 bases between the two ends.

The clonotype comes from a human donor with alopecia areata. V usage is TRBV19 and J usage is TRBJ2-1; weak D call: TRBD1 (5 bases). Sequences were derived from CD4+ T cells sorted from blood, sampled at week 4, from a patient treated with tofacitinib. CDR3 residues: CASTPKAGYPNEQFF. DNA of the CDR3: TGTGCCAGTACCCCCAAGGCAGGGTACCCCAATGAGCAGTTCTTC.